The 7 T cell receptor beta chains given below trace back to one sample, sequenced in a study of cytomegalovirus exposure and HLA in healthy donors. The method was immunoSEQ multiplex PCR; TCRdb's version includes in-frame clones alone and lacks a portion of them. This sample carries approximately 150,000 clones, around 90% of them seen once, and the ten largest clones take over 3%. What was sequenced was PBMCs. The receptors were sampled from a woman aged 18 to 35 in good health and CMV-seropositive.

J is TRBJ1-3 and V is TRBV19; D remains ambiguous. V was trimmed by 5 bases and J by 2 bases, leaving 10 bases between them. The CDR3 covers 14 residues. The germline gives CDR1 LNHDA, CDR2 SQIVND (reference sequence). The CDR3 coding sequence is TGTGCCAGTAGTCCAATGGCAGCTGGAAACACCATATATTTT. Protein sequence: CASSPMAAGNTIYF.

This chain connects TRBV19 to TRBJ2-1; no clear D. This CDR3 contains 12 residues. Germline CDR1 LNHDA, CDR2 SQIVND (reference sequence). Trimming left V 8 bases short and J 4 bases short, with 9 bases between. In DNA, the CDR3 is TGTGCCAGTGACTCTTTATACAATGAGCAGTTCTTC. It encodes CASDSLYNEQFF. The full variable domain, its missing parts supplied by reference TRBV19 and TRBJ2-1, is DGGITQSPKYLFRKEGQNVTLSCEQNLNHDAMYWYRQDPGQGLRLIYYSQIVNDFQKGDIAEGYSVSREKKESFPLTVTSAQKNPTAFYLCASDSLYNEQFFGPGTRLTVL.

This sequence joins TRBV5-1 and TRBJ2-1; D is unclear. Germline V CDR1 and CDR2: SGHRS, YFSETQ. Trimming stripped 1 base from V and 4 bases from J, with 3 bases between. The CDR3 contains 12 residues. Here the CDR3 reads CASSLPYNEQFF. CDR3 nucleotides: TGCGCCAGCAGCTTGCCTTACAATGAGCAGTTCTTC.

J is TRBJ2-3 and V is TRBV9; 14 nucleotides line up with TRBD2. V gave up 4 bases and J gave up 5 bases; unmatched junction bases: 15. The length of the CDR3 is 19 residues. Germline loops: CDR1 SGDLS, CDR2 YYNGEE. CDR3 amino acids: CASSSQTSGRAWTRDTQYF. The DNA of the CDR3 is TGTGCCAGCAGCTCCCAGACTAGCGGGAGGGCCTGGACCCGAGATACGCAGTATTTT.

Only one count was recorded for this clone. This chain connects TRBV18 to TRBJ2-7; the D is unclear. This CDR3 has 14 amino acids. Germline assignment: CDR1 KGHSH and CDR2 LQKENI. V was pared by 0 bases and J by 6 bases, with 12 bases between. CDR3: CASSPPGPYGEQYF. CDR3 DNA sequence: TGTGCCAGCTCACCACCGGGCCCTTACGGCGAGCAGTACTTC. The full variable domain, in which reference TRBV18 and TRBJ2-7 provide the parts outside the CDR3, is NAGVMQNPRHLVRRRGQEARLRCSPMKGHSHVYWYRQLPEEGLKFMVYLQKENIIDESGMPKERFSAEFPKEGPSILRIQQVVRGDSAAYFCASSPPGPYGEQYFGPGTRLTVT.

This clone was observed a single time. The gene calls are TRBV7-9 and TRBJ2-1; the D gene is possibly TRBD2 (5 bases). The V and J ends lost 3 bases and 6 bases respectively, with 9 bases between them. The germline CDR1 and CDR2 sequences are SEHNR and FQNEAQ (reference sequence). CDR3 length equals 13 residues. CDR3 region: CASSFDTSNEQFF. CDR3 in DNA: TGTGCCAGCAGCTTTGACACTAGCAATGAGCAGTTCTTC.

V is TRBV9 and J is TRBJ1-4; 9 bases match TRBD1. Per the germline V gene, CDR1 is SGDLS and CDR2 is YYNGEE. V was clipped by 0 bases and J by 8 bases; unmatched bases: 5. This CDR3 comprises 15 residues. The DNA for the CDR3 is TGTGCCAGCAGCGTAGATACAGGGGGCCGCGAAAAACTGTTTTTT. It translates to CASSVDTGGREKLFF.